Listed here is a single T cell receptor beta chain. Its antigen is still unknown. This record belongs to a study of cytomegalovirus exposure and HLA in healthy donors. 13 Jbeta primers and 60 Vbeta primers were used for the PCR. TCRdb's table, derived via immunoSEQ multiplex PCR, lists solely in-frame clones and lacks some. The table lists 150,000 or so clones, 80% of them singletons. CDR1 SEHNR and CDR2 FQNEAQ come from the germline V gene (reference sequence). V dropped 3 bases and J dropped 5; count of bases not matched to a gene: 4. This CDR3 comprises 14 residues. Study-level results: Some segments of the V type, notably TRBV6-2 and TRBV6-3, were excluded as indistinguishable.

Sequencing used PBMCs. The receptor's source is a man between 18 and 29 years old in good health and CMV-seropositive. V and J are TRBV7-9 and TRBJ2-7; 10 nucleotides align to TRBD1. CDR3 amino acids: CASSLTGGIHEQYF. The CDR3 nucleotides read TGTGCCAGCAGCTTGACAGGGGGCATCCACGAGCAGTACTTC.